This TCR beta chain is from a study of blood T cell repertoires in COVID-19. Study background: Material from acute and convalescent COVID-19 was sourced from the United States, Italy and Spain. T cells, B-cell-depleted T cells, or PBMCs supplied cDNA or gDNA.

CDR3 length equals 15 residues. J gave up 5 bases and V 4 bases, and 8 bases lay outside the gene matches. Germline loops: CDR1 MNHEY, CDR2 SVGAGI. How the authors handled the data: Estimated nucleated cell counts came from reference gene primer amplification. Repertoires were generated with immunoSEQ multiplex PCR, while TCRdb's copy carries only in-frame clones and drops some. From that table come the V and J calls and clone size; the DNA was used to work out D and trimming. The sample yields approximately 150,000 clones, 80% to 90% seen once. The chain recombines TRBV6-5 with TRBJ2-7, with 10 bases that match TRBD1. This clonotype was sampled from a man between 65 and 85 years old with acute or convalescent COVID-19. What was sequenced was peripheral blood. CDR3 in amino acids: CASSFGQGGFNEQYF. The CDR3 DNA reads as TGTGCCAGCAGTTTCGGACAGGGGGGCTTCAACGAGCAGTACTTC.